Listed here are 20 T cell receptor beta chains from one sample, sequenced in a study of cytomegalovirus exposure and HLA in healthy donors. PCR amplification relied on 60 Vbeta primers (plus 13 Jbeta primers). TCRdb's table, derived via immunoSEQ multiplex PCR, lists solely in-frame clones and lacks some. The sample's table shows 30,000 to 40,000 clones. Material for sequencing was PBMCs. These receptors all stem from a human donor in good health.

The CDR3 region is CASRPGTGPYGYTF. The CDR3 DNA is TGCGCCAGCAGACCCGGGACAGGGCCCTATGGCTACACCTTC. This rearrangement joins TRBV5-1 to TRBJ1-2; 9 positions agree with TRBD1. The CDR3 length is 14 residues. Germline lookup yields CDR1 SGHRS and CDR2 YFSETQ. Germline trimming cut 5 bases from V and 4 bases from J; bases unmatched to any gene: 6. The full variable domain, completed using reference TRBV5-1 and TRBJ1-2, is KAGVTQTPRYLIKTRGQQVTLSCSPISGHRSVSWYQQTPGQGLQFLFEYFSETQRNKGNFPGRFSGRQFSNSRSEMNVSTLELGDSALYLCASRPGTGPYGYTFGSGTRLTVV.

This chain links TRBV7-9 with TRBJ1-1; D remains ambiguous. The length of the CDR3 is 12 residues. V lost 5 bases and J lost 1, with 5 bases in between. Germline V gene sequence: CDR1 SEHNR, CDR2 FQNEAQ (reference sequence). CDR3 sequence: CASSRENTEAFF. CDR3 nucleotides: TGTGCCAGCAGCCGGGAGAACACTGAAGCTTTCTTT.

V and J are TRBV5-1 and TRBJ2-1; 11 positions agree with TRBD1. The CDR3 totals 15 residues. V was clipped by 4 bases and J by 2 bases; unmatched bases: 2. Germline V gives CDR1 SGHRS, CDR2 YFSETQ. CDR3 sequence reads: CASSPGQGAYNEQFF. DNA of the CDR3: TGCGCCAGCAGCCCGGGACAGGGGGCCTACAATGAGCAGTTCTTC.

According to its frequency, this clone is medium-sized. The V call is TRBV19, the J call TRBJ1-1; D remains unclear. The CDR3 is made up of 14 amino acids. The germline CDR1 and CDR2 sequences are LNHDA and SQIVND (reference sequence). Trimming removed 5 bases from V and 3 bases from J, with 13 bases in between. For the CDR3, the DNA is TGTGCCAGTAGTCCCACAGCTGGGTACACTGAAGCTTTCTTT. As protein: CASSPTAGYTEAFF.

The J gene is TRBJ1-5, the V gene TRBV2; 8 bases match TRBD1. Germline V CDR1 and CDR2: SNHLY, FYNNEI. After removal of 1 base from V and 7 bases from J, the junction contained 6 bases not matched to a gene. The CDR3 is 15 residues long. This CDR3 is CASSEDAGGGQPQHF. CDR3 coding DNA: TGTGCCAGCAGTGAAGACGCAGGGGGCGGACAGCCCCAGCATTTT.

The genes are TRBV2 and TRBJ2-7; TRBD2 is a possible D gene (5 bases). Trimming removed 6 bases from V and 1 base from J, with 19 bases in between. Germline CDR1 is SNHLY and CDR2 is FYNNEI. This CDR3 has 16 residues. As DNA, the CDR3 is TGTGCCAGCAGCCAAGGGTTCGGGAAAGGTTCCTACGAGCAGTACTTC. It is translated as CASSQGFGKGSYEQYF. The entire variable domain, with the rest obtained from reference TRBV2 and TRBJ2-7, is as follows: EPEVTQTPSHQVTQMGQEVILRCVPISNHLYFYWYRQILGQKVEFLVSFYNNEISEKSEIFDDQFSVERPDGSNFTLKIRSTKLEDSAMYFCASSQGFGKGSYEQYFGPGTRLTVT.

A word on this clone: The junction and the germline gene differ at one end; a read error may be behind it. The chain carries TRBV30 and TRBJ2-1, with D uncertain. CDR1 GTSNPN and CDR2 SVGIG come from the germline V gene (reference sequence). The CDR3 is 18 amino acids. The CDR3 region has the DNA TGTGCCTGGAGTGTACGGTATAGCCCAAGAAGCTCCGACAATGAGCAGTTCTTC. This encodes CAWSVRYSPRSSDNEQFF.

V gene TRBV5-6 combines with J gene TRBJ2-7; 7 nucleotides agree with TRBD1. Germline lookup yields CDR1 SGHDT and CDR2 YYEEEE. The junction had 2 bases not matched to a gene; V was cut back by 6 bases and J by 5 bases. The CDR3 has 11 amino acids. CDR3: CASTQGNEQYF. In nucleotides, the CDR3 is TGTGCCAGCACACAGGGGAACGAGCAGTACTTC.

The chain combines TRBV30 with TRBJ2-5; TRBD1 matches at 8 bases. Near its end, the DNA agrees better with TRBJ2-7, so the J call may be wrong. The CDR3 is made up of 14 amino acids. Germline V gives CDR1 GTSNPN, CDR2 SVGIG (reference sequence). CDR3 protein: CAWSRQGTSYEQYF. CDR3 DNA sequence: TGTGCCTGGTCACGACAGGGGACCTCCTACGAGCAGTACTTC.

The rearrangement links TRBV29-1 to TRBJ2-7, with a weak D call TRBD1 (6 bases). The CDR3 has 13 amino acids. V was clipped by 1 base and J by 4 bases, with 11 bases between them. In germline, CDR1 is SQVTM, CDR2 ANQGSEA. CDR3 nucleotide sequence: TGCAGCGTTGAAGGACGGGACAAATACGAGCAGTACTTC. Translated, it gives CSVEGRDKYEQYF.

The chain joins TRBV4-2 to TRBJ2-1; TRBD2 matches at 9 bases. The CDR3 covers 15 residues. The V and J ends lost 1 base and 4 bases, in that order; junction bases with no gene match: 2. The germline CDR1 and CDR2 sequences are LGHNA and YNFKEQ. The CDR3 protein is CASSQGTSEYNEQFF. The CDR3 DNA reads TGTGCCAGCAGCCAAGGGACTAGCGAATACAATGAGCAGTTCTTC.

The gene calls are TRBV19 and TRBJ2-3; TRBD2 aligns across 9 bases. This CDR3 contains 14 residues. From germline, CDR1 is LNHDA and CDR2 SQIVND (reference sequence). Trimming at V came to 6 bases and at J to 4 bases, leaving 5 bases not matched to a gene. CDR3 region: CASRSRGGADTQYF. CDR3 in DNA: TGTGCCAGTAGGTCGCGGGGGGGGGCAGATACGCAGTATTTT. Based on the CDR3 plus reference TRBV19 and TRBJ2-3, the full variable domain is DGGITQSPKYLFRKEGQNVTLSCEQNLNHDAMYWYRQDPGQGLRLIYYSQIVNDFQKGDIAEGYSVSREKKESFPLTVTSAQKNPTAFYLCASRSRGGADTQYFGPGTRLTVL.

V gene TRBV7-9 combines with J gene TRBJ1-2, with D hard to call. The CDR3 has 14 amino acids. Deletions cut 6 bases from V and 2 bases from J, with 13 bases between. From germline, CDR1 is SEHNR and CDR2 FQNEAQ (reference sequence). The CDR3 nucleotides read TGTGCCAGCAGTTCCGCGGCGGCGAACTATGGCTACACCTTC. Its protein is CASSSAAANYGYTF.

The chain has TRBV27 and TRBJ2-7; the match to TRBD1 covers 8 bases. Germline values: CDR1 MNHEY, CDR2 SMNVEV (reference sequence). This CDR3 is 15 amino acids long. J gave up 2 bases and V 5 bases, and 8 bases lay outside the gene matches. The chain's CDR3 is CASSPRDRITYEQYF. The CDR3 DNA is TGTGCCAGCAGTCCGAGGGACAGGATCACCTACGAGCAGTACTTC.

This chain links TRBV10-3 with TRBJ1-2; D uncertain. Trimming stripped 3 bases from V and 8 bases from J, with 13 bases between. The germline V gene encodes CDR1 ENHRY and CDR2 SYGVKD. CDR3 length: 13 amino acids. DNA for the CDR3: TGTGCCATCAGTGAACCCGACCAGGCAGGCTACACCTTC. Its protein product is CAISEPDQAGYTF.

Judged by frequency, this clone is medium-sized (0.01 to 0.1%). The rearrangement uses TRBV7-6 and TRBJ1-1; possibly TRBD1 for D (6 bases). Per germline, CDR1 SGHVS and CDR2 FNYEAQ. The CDR3 contains 13 residues. V was shortened by 5 bases and J by 7 bases, with 14 bases between the two germline ends. The DNA of the CDR3 is TGTGCCAGCAGCCACCGACAGGCGGATGAAGCTTTCTTT. Protein product: CASSHRQADEAFF. The complete variable domain, with remaining parts taken from reference TRBV7-6 and TRBJ1-1, reads GAGVSQSPRYKVTKRGQDVALRCDPISGHVSLYWYRQALGQGPEFLTYFNYEAQQDKSGLPNDRFSAERPEGSISTLTIQRTEQRDSAMYRCASSHRQADEAFFGQGTRLTVV.

The V and J genes are TRBV7-2 and TRBJ1-2, with D possibly being TRBD1 (5 bases). The germline V gene has CDR1 SGHTA and CDR2 FQGNSA. The CDR3 sequence is 14 residues long. The V gene lost 1 base and the J gene lost 3 bases, with 9 bases spanning the gap. The CDR3 bases are TGTGCCAGCAGCTTAGGGCGGGGGGACTATGGCTACACCTTC. Its translation is CASSLGRGDYGYTF.

The V gene is TRBV18, the J gene TRBJ1-1, with 7 bases fitting TRBD1. The V gene end was trimmed by 3 bases and the J gene end by 7 bases; junction bases not matched to a gene: 11. This CDR3 region has 15 residues. The germline CDR1 and CDR2 sequences are KGHSH and LQKENI. CDR3 amino acids: CASSPPQPGQHEAFF. CDR3 bases: TGTGCCAGCTCACCCCCCCAACCGGGACAGCATGAAGCTTTCTTT.

J is TRBJ2-7 and V is TRBV19; TRBD2 is a possible D gene (6 bases). This CDR3 contains 14 residues. V lost 6 bases and J 3 bases, leaving 15 bases between the germline ends. Germline assignment: CDR1 LNHDA and CDR2 SQIVND (reference sequence). The DNA for the CDR3 is TGTGCCAGTAGGAGACTCCCGGGGGACTACGAGCAGTACTTC. Amino acid sequence: CASRRLPGDYEQYF.

This chain uses TRBV9 with TRBJ1-1; 8 bases match TRBD1. The CDR3 contains 15 residues. V gave up 3 bases and J gave up 8 bases; unmatched junction bases: 12. In germline, CDR1 is SGDLS, CDR2 YYNGEE. The CDR3 region has the DNA TGTGCCAGCAGCGCGAGGAGGACAGGGTTTTCCGAAGCTTTCTTT. Translating gives CASSARRTGFSEAFF.